Shown below are 15 T cell receptor beta chains from a single sample sequenced in a study of long-term antiretroviral therapy in people with HIV. Survey-level resolution applied to immunoSEQ assay v3.0. Sequenced by immunoSEQ multiplex PCR; TCRdb stores in-frame clones only, minus some. The profile covers 20,000 to 25,000 clones, with about 80% appearing a single time and around 10% taken by the ten largest. Material: unsorted PBMCs, obtained 1.1 years before starting antiretroviral therapy. The source is a woman in her thirties or forties with HIV.

V gene TRBV11-2 combines with J gene TRBJ1-4; D might be TRBD1 (5 bases). The CDR3 has 14 amino acids. The V end was cut by 5 bases, the J end by 8 bases, with 15 bases between. The V gene's germline CDR1 is SGHAT and CDR2 FQNNGV. The CDR3 sequence: CASSVGVGEEKLFF. The CDR3 bases are TGTGCCAGCAGCGTGGGGGTAGGTGAGGAAAAACTGTTTTTT. The whole variable domain, filled in from reference TRBV11-2 and TRBJ1-4, reads EAGVAQSPRYKIIEKRQSVAFWCNPISGHATLYWYQQILGQGPKLLIQFQNNGVVDDSQLPKDRFSAERLKGVDSTLKIQPAKLEDSAVYLCASSVGVGEEKLFFGSGTQLSVL.

The chain recombines TRBV5-1 with TRBJ2-1; perhaps TRBD2 as D (5 bases). V was pared by 2 bases and J by 9 bases, with 12 bases between. The CDR3 loop spans 13 amino acids. Germline CDR1 reads SGHRS; CDR2 reads YFSETQ. The CDR3 nucleotides are TGCGCCAGCAGCTTATACTCGGGAAGTGAGCAGTTCTTC. Translating gives CASSLYSGSEQFF.

The chain employs TRBV19 and TRBJ2-5; 7 positions match TRBD2. The CDR3 has 19 amino acids. The V gene's germline CDR1 is LNHDA and CDR2 SQIVND (reference sequence). The J segment lost 5 bases and the V segment lost 5 bases, leaving 23 bases of the junction unmatched. CDR3 in DNA: TGTGCCAGTAGTCCCGGTTGGATGGCTAGCGGACACCCAGGGGAGACCCAGTACTTC. Its protein is CASSPGWMASGHPGETQYF.

This clone appeared a single time. V gene TRBV15 combines with J gene TRBJ2-1, with TRBD2 identical over 7 bases. The CDR3 is made up of 15 amino acids. V was clipped by 7 bases and J by 7 bases; unmatched bases: 13. The V gene's germline CDR1 is LNHNV and CDR2 YYDKDF (reference sequence). The CDR3 DNA is TGTGCCACCACCATTGGGACCGGGCGGGGGAATGAGCAGTTCTTC. Translating it yields CATTIGTGRGNEQFF.

V and J are TRBV2 and TRBJ2-3, with a possible D match to TRBD2 (6 bases). In germline, CDR1 is SNHLY, CDR2 FYNNEI. This CDR3 region has 14 residues. The V and J ends lost 2 bases and 2 bases respectively, with 8 bases between them. For the CDR3, the DNA is TGTGCCAGCAGTGAATGGGGGGACACAGATACGCAGTATTTT. It translates to CASSEWGDTDTQYF.

In its sample, this clone was seen a few times. This chain links TRBV27 with TRBJ2-3; 7 positions match TRBD2. This CDR3 comprises 12 residues. CDR1 MNHEY and CDR2 SMNVEV come from the germline V gene (reference sequence). The ends lost 8 bases at V and 5 bases at J; junction bases unmatched: 4. The DNA for the CDR3 is TGTGCCAGCGGACTAGATGAAGATACGCAGTATTTT. This sequence encodes CASGLDEDTQYF.

This clone was observed a few times. The CDR3 bases are TGTGCCAGCACAGGGACAGTGGGGAGCTCCTACGAGCAGTACTTC. Translation: CASTGTVGSSYEQYF. The J gene is TRBJ2-7, the V gene TRBV28; 7 bases match TRBD1. With 7 bases clipped from V and 0 bases from J, the junction kept 9 bases outside the gene matches. This CDR3 has 15 amino acids. Germline CDR1 is MDHEN and CDR2 is SYDVKM. Based on the CDR3 plus reference TRBV28 and TRBJ2-7, the full variable domain is DVKVTQSSRYLVKRTGEKVFLECVQDMDHENMFWYRQDPGLGLRLIYFSYDVKMKEKGDIPEGYSVSREKKERFSLILESASTNQTSMYLCASTGTVGSSYEQYFGPGTRLTVT.

The chain joins TRBV14 to TRBJ2-7; no firm D call. Trimming cost V 2 bases and J 3 bases, with 5 bases left between them. CDR1 is SGHDN, CDR2 FVKESK, per germline. CDR3 length: 12 residues. The CDR3 nucleotides are TGTGCCAGCAGCCAATGGGGCTACGAGCAGTACTTC. As protein: CASSQWGYEQYF.

This chain uses TRBV10-3 with TRBJ1-2; D call uncertain. This CDR3 has 13 residues. V was shortened by 3 bases and J by 8 bases, with 13 bases between the two germline ends. Germline values: CDR1 ENHRY, CDR2 SYGVKD. CDR3: CAISEIGKDGYTF. Written as DNA, the CDR3 is TGTGCCATCAGTGAAATAGGGAAGGACGGCTACACCTTC.

The genes are TRBV5-4 and TRBJ2-2; TRBD1 agrees at 10 bases. In germline, CDR1 is SGHNT, CDR2 YYREEE (reference sequence). V trimming: 5 bases; J trimming: 5 bases; junction bases outside the gene matches: 6. The CDR3 contains 15 residues. The CDR3 sequence is CASRRGQGRTGELFF. CDR3 sequence (DNA): TGTGCCAGCAGGCGGGGACAGGGGCGGACCGGGGAGCTGTTTTTT.

J is TRBJ1-2 and V is TRBV15; D uncertain. V was trimmed by 4 bases and J by 3 bases, leaving 18 bases between them. CDR3 size: 16 residues. The V gene's germline CDR1 is LNHNV and CDR2 YYDKDF (reference sequence). The CDR3: CATSTPRPRSDYGYTF. CDR3 DNA sequence: TGTGCCACCAGCACTCCTCGACCCAGAAGTGACTATGGCTACACCTTC.

V gene TRBV18 combines with J gene TRBJ2-7; maybe TRBD1 (6 bases). The CDR3 extends over 15 amino acids. The V end lost 2 bases, the J end lost 6 bases, and 17 bases lay between the germline ends. From germline, CDR1 is KGHSH and CDR2 LQKENI. The CDR3 region has the DNA TGTGCCAGCTCACCAGGTAATAAACAGGGAACCGAGCAGTACTTC. Protein sequence: CASSPGNKQGTEQYF. The full variable domain, its missing parts supplied by reference TRBV18 and TRBJ2-7, is NAGVMQNPRHLVRRRGQEARLRCSPMKGHSHVYWYRQLPEEGLKFMVYLQKENIIDESGMPKERFSAEFPKEGPSILRIQQVVRGDSAAYFCASSPGNKQGTEQYFGPGTRLTVT.

J is TRBJ2-7 and V is TRBV9; 15 nucleotides agree with TRBD2. CDR1 is SGDLS and CDR2 is YYNGEE in the germline V gene. CDR3 length: 17 amino acids. Trimming removed 5 bases from V and 1 base from J; junction bases left unmatched: 7. This CDR3 is CASSGGLAGGPSYEQYF. CDR3 bases: TGTGCCAGCAGTGGTGGACTAGCGGGGGGGCCATCCTACGAGCAGTACTTC.

The V gene is TRBV7-8, the J gene TRBJ2-2, with D maybe TRBD1 (5 bases). V lost 5 bases and J 7 bases, leaving 11 bases between the germline ends. CDR3 length: 13 residues. CDR1 and CDR2 (germline): SGHVS, FQNEAQ. CDR3 residues: CASSARGIGELFF. CDR3 bases: TGTGCCAGCAGCGCTAGGGGAATCGGGGAGCTGTTTTTT.

The chain has TRBV7-2 and TRBJ2-7, with TRBD2 identical over 9 bases. This CDR3 has 15 residues. The V gene's germline CDR1 is SGHTA and CDR2 FQGNSA. The V gene end was trimmed by 1 base and the J gene end by 2 bases; junction bases not matched to a gene: 3. This CDR3 reads CASSLGLAATYEQYF. CDR3 DNA sequence: TGTGCCAGCAGCTTAGGACTAGCGGCAACCTACGAGCAGTACTTC.